A single sample is the source of the 25 T cell receptor beta chains below, sequenced in a study of T cell changes during pregnancy in multiple sclerosis. Clones were read by immunoSEQ multiplex PCR, and TCRdb kept only the in-frame ones, dropping some. The repertoire consists of roughly 50,000 clones, with 75% to 90% occurring once and the leading ten covering under 9.5%. This sample comprised CD8+ T cells from peripheral blood mononuclear cells, obtained in the second trimester of pregnancy. The receptors derive from a female donor with multiple sclerosis, enrolled in a pregnancy study.

The V gene is TRBV27, the J gene TRBJ2-7, with 7 bases fitting TRBD2. The CDR3 totals 14 residues. Trimming took 6 bases from V and 1 from J; bases not matched to a gene: 6. Germline V gene sequence: CDR1 MNHEY, CDR2 SMNVEV (reference sequence). The CDR3 protein is CASRYIGGSYEQYF. CDR3 bases: TGTGCCAGCAGATATATCGGGGGGTCCTACGAGCAGTACTTC.

The CDR3 DNA follows: TGTGCCAGCGTTCAGAACACCGGGGAGCTGTTTTTT. As protein: CASVQNTGELFF. The chain links TRBV5-4 to TRBJ2-2; D gene unclear. The CDR3 contains 12 residues. The V end was cut by 7 bases, the J end by 1 base, with 5 bases between. CDR1 and CDR2 from the germline V gene are SGHNT and YYREEE (reference sequence).

The chain recombines TRBV9 with TRBJ2-7, with D possibly TRBD2 on 6 matching bases. This CDR3 comprises 14 residues. Germline CDR1 and CDR2: SGDLS and YYNGEE. Trimming removed 4 bases at V and 1 base at J, with 12 bases between. The DNA for the CDR3 is TGTGCCAGCAGCCCGGGCGGGGCGTCCTACGAGCAGTACTTC. The encoded protein is CASSPGGASYEQYF.

The table lists this clone with a count of one. This chain uses TRBV6-6 with TRBJ2-3; 8 nucleotides align to TRBD1. This CDR3 is built from 16 residues. V was clipped by 2 bases and J by 0 bases; unmatched bases: 4. CDR1 and CDR2 from the germline V gene are MNHNY and SVGAGI (reference sequence). The CDR3 sequence: CASSYGGQGSTDTQYF. The CDR3, as DNA: TGTGCCAGCAGTTACGGCGGACAGGGTAGCACAGATACGCAGTATTTT.

In its sample, this clone was seen once. The chain's CDR3 is CASSPEGELFF. In nucleotides, the CDR3 is TGCGCCAGCAGCCCAGAAGGGGAGCTGTTTTTT. This chain uses TRBV5-1 with TRBJ2-2; no reliable D call. The CDR3 sequence is 11 residues long. Germline CDR1 SGHRS, CDR2 YFSETQ. Trimming took off 4 bases at V and 8 bases at J, with 6 bases between the two ends.

The chain combines TRBV4-1 with TRBJ2-7, with D unclear. Germline V gene lookup returns CDR1 MGHRA and CDR2 YSYEKL. V dropped 1 base and J dropped 0 bases, with 16 bases sitting between them. The CDR3 contains 17 residues. The CDR3 DNA sequence: TGCGCCAGCAGCCAAGTTGGCCTCCCGGGTCGCTCCTACGAGCAGTACTTC. This sequence encodes CASSQVGLPGRSYEQYF.

The V and J genes are TRBV9 and TRBJ2-2, with D possibly being TRBD2 (6 bases). V lost 4 bases and J 6 bases, leaving 10 bases between the germline ends. There are 13 residues in the CDR3. Germline lookup yields CDR1 SGDLS and CDR2 YYNGEE. CDR3 nucleotides: TGTGCCAGCAGCCCGGACTATCCCGGGGAGCTGTTTTTT. It yields the protein CASSPDYPGELFF.

CDR3 sequence reads: CASSPGSGLSGANVLTF. The CDR3 DNA reads as TGCGCCAGCAGTCCCGGCTCAGGCCTCTCTGGGGCCAACGTCCTGACTTTC. This chain links TRBV4-1 with TRBJ2-6; unclear D gene. The germline V and J ends were trimmed by 6 bases and 0 bases, with 15 bases remaining between them. Per germline, CDR1 MGHRA and CDR2 YSYEKL. The CDR3 has 17 amino acids.

This rearrangement joins TRBV7-8 to TRBJ2-7; D gene ambiguous. Trimming cost V 5 bases and J 2 bases, with 10 bases left between them. This CDR3 is 13 amino acids long. Germline lookup yields CDR1 SGHVS and CDR2 FQNEAQ. CDR3 loop: CASSPGATYEQYF. CDR3 DNA: TGTGCCAGCAGCCCAGGTGCCACCTACGAGCAGTACTTC.

The V gene is TRBV7-9, the J gene TRBJ2-1; 10 bases fit TRBD2. J lost 3 bases, V lost 5 bases, and 7 bases had no gene match. Germline loops: CDR1 SEHNR, CDR2 FQNEAQ (reference sequence). The CDR3 spans 16 residues. The CDR3 spells CASSPSTSGNYNEQFF. The CDR3 region has the DNA TGTGCCAGCAGCCCGAGCACTAGCGGGAACTACAATGAGCAGTTCTTC.

The CDR3 nucleotides are TGCGCCAGCTCTCCTCCGGACACCAATCAGCCCCAGCATTTT. It encodes CASSPPDTNQPQHF. V is TRBV4-1 and J is TRBJ1-5; the D gene is possibly TRBD1 (5 bases). Trimming pared 8 bases from V and 3 bases from J, leaving 14 bases between. CDR3 length: 14 amino acids. Germline V gene data show CDR1 as MGHRA and CDR2 as YSYEKL.

V and J are TRBV30 and TRBJ1-2; D not resolved. Between the trimmed V and J ends, which lost 3 bases and 8 bases, there was a span of 13 bases. In germline, CDR1 is GTSNPN, CDR2 SVGIG (reference sequence). CDR3 length: 12 residues. CDR3 sequence: CAWRPGYLGYTF. CDR3 DNA: TGTGCCTGGAGGCCCGGGTATTTGGGCTACACCTTC.

V gene TRBV9 combines with J gene TRBJ2-3; a weak D match, TRBD2 (6 bases). The CDR3 is 15 residues long. Germline V gives CDR1 SGDLS, CDR2 YYNGEE. The V gene lost 0 bases and the J gene lost 3 bases, with 11 bases spanning the gap. The CDR3 here is CASSVDAGRTDTQYF. As DNA, the CDR3 is TGTGCCAGCAGCGTAGACGCAGGGAGGACAGATACGCAGTATTTT.

The CDR3 sequence is CATSRAGGGNYNEQFF. The CDR3, as DNA: TGTGCCACCAGCAGAGCCGGAGGAGGCAATTACAATGAGCAGTTCTTC. V gene TRBV15 combines with J gene TRBJ2-1, with a weak D call TRBD2 (5 bases). Germline CDR1 LNHNV, CDR2 YYDKDF (reference sequence). The CDR3 has 16 residues. With 1 base removed from V and 4 bases from J, the gap between germline ends came to 14 bases.

This clone appeared many times. J is TRBJ1-5 and V is TRBV2, with 11 bases aligning to TRBD1. The V and J ends lost 7 bases and 7 bases, in that order; junction bases with no gene match: 6. CDR1 is SNHLY, CDR2 FYNNEI, per germline. There are 14 residues in the CDR3. The CDR3, as DNA: TGTGCCAGCACCCGGACAGGGGGCGGACAGCCCCAGCATTTT. Encoded protein: CASTRTGGGQPQHF.

The V call is TRBV11-2, the J call TRBJ2-7; 7 nucleotides match TRBD1. The V and J ends lost 2 bases and 3 bases, in that order; junction bases with no gene match: 4. The CDR3 is made up of 14 amino acids. The germline CDR1 and CDR2 sequences are SGHAT and FQNNGV. The CDR3 sequence: CASSLYSGGYEQYF. For the CDR3, the DNA is TGTGCCAGCAGCTTATACTCAGGGGGCTACGAGCAGTACTTC.

CDR3: CASSEVRGQEQFF. The CDR3 DNA is TGTGCCAGCAGTGAGGTCAGGGGGCAAGAGCAGTTCTTC. This sequence joins TRBV6-4 and TRBJ2-1; 8 bases fit TRBD1. The germline V gene has CDR1 MRHNA and CDR2 SNTAGT. CDR3 length: 13 residues. The V gene end was trimmed by 3 bases and the J gene end by 10 bases; junction bases not matched to a gene: 5.

The gene calls are TRBV4-2 and TRBJ2-3; 9 positions match TRBD2. V shed 1 base, J shed 2 bases, and the junction held 7 bases outside the gene matches. The germline CDR1 and CDR2 sequences are LGHNA and YNFKEQ. The CDR3 extends over 17 amino acids. The CDR3 region is CASSQAISGGPTDTQYF. The CDR3 nucleotides read TGTGCCAGCAGCCAAGCAATTAGCGGGGGACCCACAGATACGCAGTATTTT.

The chain employs TRBV7-9 and TRBJ2-7; D is uncertain. CDR3 length equals 12 residues. The V end lost 4 bases, the J end lost 6 bases, and 10 bases lay between the germline ends. Germline V gives CDR1 SEHNR, CDR2 FQNEAQ (reference sequence). The CDR3 nucleotides are TGTGCCAGCAGCTCGAGATCCACCGAGCAGTACTTC. Residues: CASSSRSTEQYF. Full variable domain (rest looked up from reference TRBV7-9 and TRBJ2-7): DTGVSQNPRHKITKRGQNVTFRCDPISEHNRLYWYRQTLGQGPEFLTYFQNEAQLEKSRLLSDRFSAERPKGSFSTLEIQRTEQGDSAMYLCASSSRSTEQYFGPGTRLTVT.

This clone is a singleton in its sample. This chain uses TRBV7-9 with TRBJ1-2; D remains unclear. Germline CDR1 SEHNR, CDR2 FQNEAQ (reference sequence). V was trimmed by 3 bases and J by 8 bases, leaving 19 bases between them. This CDR3 has 15 amino acids. The CDR3 spells CASSFSGHGLEGYTF. The CDR3 DNA reads as TGTGCCAGCAGCTTTTCTGGGCATGGTCTGGAAGGCTACACCTTC.

The chain recombines TRBV28 with TRBJ1-4; D is possibly TRBD1 (6 bases). In germline, CDR1 is MDHEN, CDR2 SYDVKM. V was shortened by 9 bases and J by 11 bases, with 34 bases between the two germline ends. The CDR3 contains 18 residues. The CDR3 sequence is CASGVDSRTERLVSKLFF. Here the CDR3 DNA reads TGTGCCAGTGGGGTTGATTCACGGACAGAACGACTTGTATCGAAACTGTTTTTT.

This clone was recorded once. The chain employs TRBV6-6 and TRBJ2-7; 8 nucleotides line up with TRBD1. The CDR3 extends over 15 amino acids. Trimming removed 5 bases from V and 3 bases from J; junction bases left unmatched: 9. Germline V lookup: CDR1 MNHNY, CDR2 SVGAGI (reference sequence). The CDR3 sequence: CASSKPGQDFYEQYF. The CDR3 DNA reads TGTGCCAGCAGTAAACCGGGACAGGATTTCTACGAGCAGTACTTC.

The V gene is TRBV9, the J gene TRBJ1-6, with a tentative D call TRBD1 (5 bases). Trimming took off 6 bases at V and 0 bases at J, with 16 bases between the two ends. The CDR3 runs to 17 residues. Germline assignment: CDR1 SGDLS and CDR2 YYNGEE. CDR3 bases: TGTGCCAGCACCCCCGACGGGGGACCCTCCTATAATTCACCCCTCCACTTT. It is translated as CASTPDGGPSYNSPLHF.

This chain links TRBV7-2 with TRBJ2-1; 7 nucleotides line up with TRBD1. J was trimmed by 3 bases and V by 8 bases; bases with no gene match: 10. Germline V gene sequence: CDR1 SGHTA, CDR2 FQGNSA. The length of the CDR3 is 15 residues. The CDR3 here is CASWVGDSNYNEQFF. The CDR3 DNA follows: TGTGCCAGCTGGGTGGGGGACAGTAACTACAATGAGCAGTTCTTC. Drawing the rest from reference TRBV7-2 and TRBJ2-1, the complete variable domain is GAGVSQSPSNKVTEKGKDVELRCDPISGHTALYWYRQSLGQGLEFLIYFQGNSAPDKSGLPSDRFSAERTGGSVSTLTIQRTQQEDSAVYLCASWVGDSNYNEQFFGPGTRLTVL.

The chain uses TRBV6-5 and TRBJ2-7, with D perhaps TRBD1 (5 bases). Germline V gene sequence: CDR1 MNHEY, CDR2 SVGAGI. The CDR3 extends over 15 amino acids. V lost 5 bases to trimming and J lost 3 bases, with 17 bases between them. The CDR3 sequence is CASSQGLGQYYEQYF. DNA of the CDR3: TGTGCCAGCAGTCAGGGTTTAGGACAATACTACGAGCAGTACTTC.